These 24 T cell receptor beta chains originate from one sample sequenced in a study of blood T cell repertoires in COVID-19. Repertoires were generated with immunoSEQ multiplex PCR, while TCRdb's copy carries only in-frame clones and drops some. Found here are about 220,000 clones, about 81% of them singletons; the top ten hold 5.2%. Sequencing input: peripheral blood. The receptors here all came from a woman aged 70 to 79 with COVID-19, enrolled during active disease.

The gene calls are TRBV2 and TRBJ2-1; 7 bases are shared with TRBD1. Germline loops: CDR1 SNHLY, CDR2 FYNNEI. Trimming at V came to 8 bases and at J to 4 bases, leaving 5 bases not matched to a gene. CDR3 length: 13 residues. As DNA, the CDR3 is TGTGCCAGCGGGACAGCCGTTTACAATGAGCAGTTCTTC. It codes for CASGTAVYNEQFF.

This clone has just one count. This chain joins TRBV4-2 and TRBJ2-7, with TRBD2 identical over 8 bases. V shed 4 bases and J 5 bases; nucleotides not matched to a gene: 13. The CDR3 loop spans 16 amino acids. Germline lookup yields CDR1 LGHNA and CDR2 YNFKEQ. CDR3 DNA: TGTGCCAGCAGCCCCCTCACTGGAGCGGGAGTGGACGAGCAGTACTTC. This encodes CASSPLTGAGVDEQYF.

The rearrangement links TRBV28 to TRBJ1-1; 7 bases are shared with TRBD1. Trimming at V came to 3 bases and at J to 1 base, leaving 5 bases not matched to a gene. This CDR3 spans 15 amino acids. Germline V gene data show CDR1 as MDHEN and CDR2 as SYDVKM. CDR3 DNA sequence: TGTGCCAGCAGTTTCCTAGACAGGGAGAACACTGAAGCTTTCTTT. The encoded protein is CASSFLDRENTEAFF.

V and J are TRBV29-1 and TRBJ2-4; D perhaps matches TRBD2 (7 bases). V was pared by 7 bases and J by 9 bases, with 19 bases between. Germline CDR1 SQVTM, CDR2 ANQGSEA. The CDR3 is 13 residues long. CDR3 sequence reads: CSARAGAGAIQYF. CDR3 nucleotides: TGCAGCGCACGCGCGGGGGCGGGGGCCATTCAGTACTTC.

This clone was detected a few times. The chain joins TRBV6-5 to TRBJ1-1; unclear D gene. CDR3 length: 13 residues. Per the germline V gene, CDR1 is MNHEY and CDR2 is SVGAGI. Trimming left V 6 bases short and J 1 base short, with 9 bases between. The CDR3 DNA sequence: TGTGCCAGCAGGGGCAGCAAGAACACTGAAGCTTTCTTT. Its translation is CASRGSKNTEAFF.

At least ten counts were recorded for this clone. The rearrangement joins TRBV2 to TRBJ1-3; TRBD1 might be the D (6 bases). Trimming shortened V by 0 bases and J by 0 bases, and 18 bases separated the two germline ends. The CDR3 has 19 amino acids. Germline CDR1 is SNHLY and CDR2 is FYNNEI. CDR3 nucleotides: TGTGCCAGCAGTGAAGCGCCCAGGGGCCCCGGTTACTCTGGAAACACCATATATTTT. Protein product: CASSEAPRGPGYSGNTIYF.

This chain uses TRBV9 with TRBJ1-4, with D maybe TRBD1 (5 bases). CDR1 SGDLS and CDR2 YYNGEE come from the germline V gene. The CDR3 spans 16 residues. V lost 7 bases and J 3 bases, leaving 19 bases between the germline ends. This CDR3 is CASSRDSDLANEKLFF. CDR3 coding DNA: TGTGCCAGCTCCCGGGACTCCGACCTTGCTAATGAAAAACTGTTTTTT.

V and J are TRBV5-1 and TRBJ2-1, with 14 bases fitting TRBD2. V shed 4 bases, J shed 14 bases, and the junction held 14 bases outside the gene matches. Per germline, CDR1 SGHRS and CDR2 YFSETQ. This CDR3 has 16 residues. The CDR3, as DNA: TGCGCCAGCAGCGTTAAGACTAGCGGGAGGGCCAATAAAGAGTTCTTC. This codes for CASSVKTSGRANKEFF.

The chain employs TRBV5-1 and TRBJ1-5, with D possibly matching TRBD1 (6 bases). V was trimmed by 4 bases and J by 0 bases, leaving 11 bases between them. The CDR3 spans 15 residues. Germline-derived CDR1 and CDR2 are SGHRS and YFSETQ. The CDR3 protein is CASSQQGYSNQPQHF. Here the CDR3 DNA reads TGCGCCAGCAGCCAACAGGGTTATAGCAATCAGCCCCAGCATTTT.

This clone was found a few times. V is TRBV19 and J is TRBJ1-2, with 9 bases aligning to TRBD1. CDR1 and CDR2 from the germline V gene are LNHDA and SQIVND (reference sequence). J gave up 8 bases and V 5 bases, and 6 bases lay outside the gene matches. The CDR3 covers 13 residues. CDR3 in DNA: TGTGCCAGTAGTGGGACAGGGAGTACGGGCTACACCTTC. It encodes CASSGTGSTGYTF.

The genes are TRBV30 and TRBJ1-1; D might be TRBD1 (5 bases). CDR3 size: 13 residues. Germline CDR1 GTSNPN, CDR2 SVGIG (reference sequence). V was pared by 5 bases and J by 6 bases, with 16 bases between. Written as DNA, the CDR3 is TGTGCCTGGGGGGGGACTTCAGGGTCTGAAGCTTTCTTT. Encoded protein: CAWGGTSGSEAFF.

Only one count was recorded for this clone. The rearrangement uses TRBV18 and TRBJ1-4, with 8 bases aligning to TRBD1. Trimming cost V 3 bases and J 3 bases; bases outside gene matches: 3. The CDR3 is made up of 15 amino acids. Germline CDR1 KGHSH, CDR2 LQKENI. The CDR3 here is CASSPQTGANEKLFF. The DNA for the CDR3 is TGTGCCAGCTCACCTCAGACAGGGGCTAATGAAAAACTGTTTTTT.

The chain is built from TRBV5-1 and TRBJ1-5; TRBD1 matches 7 bases. Germline V gene sequence: CDR1 SGHRS, CDR2 YFSETQ. V lost 4 bases to trimming and J lost 2 bases; unmatched junction nucleotides: 6. The length of the CDR3 is 15 residues. The CDR3 region is CASSPRTGGNQPQHF. CDR3 nucleotides: TGCGCCAGCAGCCCGCGGACAGGTGGCAATCAGCCCCAGCATTTT.

The chain combines TRBV10-3 with TRBJ1-2; D is unresolved. The CDR3 has 13 residues. Germline CDR1 and CDR2: ENHRY and SYGVKD. Trimming left V 0 bases short and J 8 bases short, with 10 bases between. In nucleotides, the CDR3 is TGTGCCATCAGTGAGTCCTTCATAGAGGGCTACACCTTC. Protein product: CAISESFIEGYTF.

The chain combines TRBV7-8 with TRBJ1-5; D is unclear. CDR3 length equals 15 residues. Germline CDR1 is SGHVS and CDR2 is FQNEAQ. The V and J ends lost 2 bases and 1 base respectively, with 9 bases between them. Here the CDR3 reads CASSLFPQSNQPQHF. CDR3 nucleotide sequence: TGTGCCAGCAGCTTATTTCCCCAGAGCAATCAGCCCCAGCATTTT.

The J gene is TRBJ1-5, the V gene TRBV28, with 9 positions matching TRBD1. Germline loops: CDR1 MDHEN, CDR2 SYDVKM. The V segment lost 6 bases and the J segment 3 bases; nucleotides outside the gene matches: 6. There are 15 residues in the CDR3. This chain's CDR3 is CASSWGQGYNQPQHF. The CDR3 DNA reads TGTGCCAGCAGCTGGGGACAGGGTTACAATCAGCCCCAGCATTTT.

The rearrangement links TRBV2 to TRBJ2-1; TRBD2 aligns across 8 bases. CDR3 length: 16 amino acids. Germline V gives CDR1 SNHLY, CDR2 FYNNEI. V was pared by 2 bases and J by 9 bases, with 12 bases of the junction left unmatched. This CDR3 reads CASSELLAGGPIEQFF. As DNA, the CDR3 is TGTGCCAGCAGTGAACTTTTGGCGGGAGGACCTATTGAGCAGTTCTTC.

V gene TRBV12-3 or TRBV12-4 combines with J gene TRBJ1-6, with TRBD1 matching over 7 bases. The CDR3 has 13 residues. The V segment lost 6 bases and the J segment 10 bases; nucleotides outside the gene matches: 6. The CDR3 bases are TGTGCCAGCAGCCAGGGGGGAGGCTCACCCCTCCACTTT. Protein sequence: CASSQGGGSPLHF.

Concerning this clone: Other nucleotide sequences from this sample produce the same CDR3. The rearrangement links TRBV6-5 to TRBJ2-2; TRBD1 agrees at 9 bases. The CDR3 extends over 14 amino acids. Germline V lookup: CDR1 MNHEY, CDR2 SVGAGI. V dropped 6 bases and J dropped 3; count of bases not matched to a gene: 2. CDR3 protein: CASRRDRDTGELFF. CDR3 bases: TGTGCCAGCAGACGGGACAGGGACACCGGGGAGCTGTTTTTT.

This sequence joins TRBV7-8 and TRBJ1-1, with D unclear. This CDR3 region has 13 residues. Germline CDR1 is SGHVS and CDR2 is FQNEAQ. With 3 bases removed from V and 9 bases from J, the gap between germline ends came to 14 bases. CDR3 DNA sequence: TGTGCCAGCAGCTTCGACACCTCTGCTCAAGCTTTCTTT. This codes for CASSFDTSAQAFF.

This chain connects TRBV6-2 or TRBV6-3 to TRBJ2-1, with 7 nucleotides matching TRBD2. Germline-derived CDR1 and CDR2 are MNHEY and SVGEGT. There are 13 residues in the CDR3. V shed 2 bases and J 13 bases; nucleotides not matched to a gene: 8. This chain's CDR3 is CASSYRGSLGQFF. The CDR3 DNA reads TGTGCCAGCAGTTACCGCGGGAGTCTAGGACAGTTCTTC.

The chain joins TRBV7-2 to TRBJ2-1; 12 bases are shared with TRBD2. Trimming cost V 2 bases and J 3 bases; bases outside gene matches: 8. The CDR3 contains 18 residues. Germline CDR1 SGHTA, CDR2 FQGNSA. CDR3: CASSLNLASGRVYNEQFF. CDR3 coding DNA: TGTGCCAGCAGCTTAAATCTGGCTAGCGGGAGGGTCTACAATGAGCAGTTCTTC. Looking up the rest from reference TRBV7-2 and TRBJ2-1 gives the full variable domain: GAGVSQSPSNKVTEKGKDVELRCDPISGHTALYWYRQSLGQGLEFLIYFQGNSAPDKSGLPSDRFSAERTGGSVSTLTIQRTQQEDSAVYLCASSLNLASGRVYNEQFFGPGTRLTVL.

DNA of the CDR3: TGTGCCACTCAAAGCCCGATGGACGAGCAGTACTTC. This translates into CATQSPMDEQYF. This chain connects TRBV2 to TRBJ2-7; D is undetermined. V lost 10 bases and J lost 5, with 15 bases in between. Germline values: CDR1 SNHLY, CDR2 FYNNEI. The CDR3 spans 12 residues. Filled out from reference TRBV2 and TRBJ2-7, the complete variable domain reads EPEVTQTPSHQVTQMGQEVILRCVPISNHLYFYWYRQILGQKVEFLVSFYNNEISEKSEIFDDQFSVERPDGSNFTLKIRSTKLEDSAMYFCATQSPMDEQYFGPGTRLTVT.

V is TRBV29-1 and J is TRBJ1-1; 12 bases align to TRBD1. The V segment lost 7 bases and the J segment 8 bases; nucleotides outside the gene matches: 2. The CDR3 is 11 amino acids. The germline V gene has CDR1 SQVTM and CDR2 ANQGSEA. The CDR3 here is CSAGTGGEAFF. The CDR3 DNA reads as TGCAGCGCTGGGACAGGGGGCGAAGCTTTCTTT.